This TCR beta chain originates from a study of blood T cell repertoires in COVID-19. This table comes from immunoSEQ multiplex PCR, and its TCRdb copy is limited to in-frame clones, with some not included. Among approximately 200,000 clones, about nine tenths were seen once, and the ten largest hold about 3.9%. The J segment lost 5 bases and the V segment lost 5 bases, leaving 9 bases of the junction unmatched. This CDR3 is 15 amino acids long. The germline gives CDR1 SGHVS, CDR2 FQNEAQ. This clone was recorded only once. The sequenced sample was peripheral blood. The TCR originated in a woman aged 25 to 39 with acute or convalescent COVID-19. The genes are TRBV7-8 and TRBJ2-3; TRBD1 matches 8 bases. The CDR3 here is CASSPFQGAGDTQYF. CDR3 sequence (DNA): TGTGCCAGCAGCCCTTTCCAGGGGGCAGGAGATACGCAGTATTTT.